This is a list of T cell receptor beta chains from one sample in a study of response to subunit inactivated influenza vaccine. TCRdb called the RT-PCR reads again in MiXCR, with one record for every CDR3 protein. This table has about 570,000 distinct CDR3 sequences, 11% appearing once. The same specimen was also included in a second study, on T cells expressing NK-cell markers.

Sample: PBMCs from blood, taken on the day of vaccination. The receptors come from a man in his fifties or sixties who received an inactivated influenza vaccine. Both conserved end residues are part of each CDR3. The D gene is left open where the match is weak. Clone size is shown for a subset of rows, as once, few, many or a class of expanded clone.

d_gene: TRBD1; abundance: NA; v_gene: TRBV20-1; j_gene: TRBJ2-5; CDR3nt: TGCAGTGCCACTGAGGGGGCAGAAGAGACCCAGTACTTC; CDR3aa: CSATEGAEETQYF
d_gene: NA; abundance: NA; v_gene: TRBV10-3; j_gene: TRBJ1-4; CDR3nt: TGTGCCATCAGTGGGGACGATGAAAAACTGTTTTTT; CDR3aa: CAISGDDEKLFF
d_gene: TRBD1; abundance: NA; v_gene: TRBV6-2/TRBV6-3; j_gene: TRBJ2-1; CDR3nt: TGTGCCAGCGGGCGACAGGGGGTAGAGCAGTTCTTC; CDR3aa: CASGRQGVEQFF
d_gene: NA; abundance: NA; v_gene: TRBV9; j_gene: TRBJ2-3; CDR3nt: TGTGCCAGCAGCGTAGTCCCGGGGGTCGCAGATACGCAGTATTTT; CDR3aa: CASSVVPGVADTQYF
d_gene: NA; abundance: NA; v_gene: TRBV20-1; j_gene: TRBJ2-5; CDR3nt: TGCAGTGCCAAGACTAGGGTGGGAGAGACCCAGTACTTC; CDR3aa: CSAKTRVGETQYF
d_gene: NA; abundance: few; v_gene: TRBV27; j_gene: TRBJ1-4; CDR3nt: TGTGCCAGCAGTTTATCGGGGCGGGTTGTCTTAGGTAATGAAAAACTGTTTTTT; CDR3aa: CASSLSGRVVLGNEKLFF
d_gene: TRBD2; abundance: few; v_gene: TRBV29-1; j_gene: TRBJ2-3; CDR3nt: TGCAGCGCCGCGCATGAGCGGGGGAGGGGGGGTACGCAGTATTTT; CDR3aa: CSAAHERGRGGTQYF
d_gene: NA; abundance: many; v_gene: TRBV5-1; j_gene: TRBJ2-4; CDR3nt: TGCGCCAGCAGCCTGGAGCAGCGAGCCAAAAACATTCAGTACTTC; CDR3aa: CASSLEQRAKNIQYF
d_gene: NA; abundance: once; v_gene: TRBV20-1; j_gene: TRBJ1-5; CDR3nt: TGCAGTGCTAGAGATGCGGACGGTATTAGCAATCAGCCCCAGCATTTT; CDR3aa: CSARDADGISNQPQHF
d_gene: NA; abundance: many; v_gene: TRBV5-1; j_gene: TRBJ2-5; CDR3nt: TGCGCCAGCAGCTTGGATCTGGCCAGGCCCCAAGAGACCCAGTACTTC; CDR3aa: CASSLDLARPQETQYF
d_gene: TRBD1; abundance: few; v_gene: TRBV20-1; j_gene: TRBJ2-7; CDR3nt: TGCAGTGCTCCCAGACGGGACAGGGGCTACGAGCAGTACTTC; CDR3aa: CSAPRRDRGYEQYF
d_gene: TRBD2; abundance: NA; v_gene: TRBV20-1; j_gene: TRBJ2-7; CDR3nt: TGCAGTGCTAGAGAAGAAGCGGGAATCCACGAGCAGTACTTC; CDR3aa: CSAREEAGIHEQYF
d_gene: TRBD1; abundance: NA; v_gene: TRBV29-1; j_gene: TRBJ2-1; CDR3nt: TGCAGCGGTAGACAGGGGGAGGCCAATGAGCAGTTCTTC; CDR3aa: CSGRQGEANEQFF
d_gene: NA; abundance: few; v_gene: TRBV5-6; j_gene: TRBJ1-4; CDR3nt: TGTGCCAGCAGCGGTTTCGGTGCCGGGGGCGAAAAACTGTTTTTT; CDR3aa: CASSGFGAGGEKLFF
d_gene: NA; abundance: few; v_gene: TRBV5-1; j_gene: TRBJ2-5; CDR3nt: TGCGCCAGCAGCTTGGGCGGGACTGGACAATGGGAGACCCAGTACTTC; CDR3aa: CASSLGGTGQWETQYF
d_gene: NA; abundance: NA; v_gene: TRBV20-1; j_gene: TRBJ2-5; CDR3nt: TGCAGTGCAGCAGGGGATAGCCACCAAGAGACCCAGTACTTC; CDR3aa: CSAAGDSHQETQYF
d_gene: TRBD2; abundance: NA; v_gene: TRBV7-2; j_gene: TRBJ2-7; CDR3nt: TGTGCCAGCAGCTTAAATTTGATAGCGGGAGGCGAGCAGTACTTC; CDR3aa: CASSLNLIAGGEQYF
d_gene: TRBD2; abundance: NA; v_gene: TRBV4-3; j_gene: TRBJ2-5; CDR3nt: TGCGCCAGCAGCCAAGAAGTAAGCGGGGGGCCTCAAGAGACCCAGTACTTC; CDR3aa: CASSQEVSGGPQETQYF
d_gene: NA; abundance: few; v_gene: TRBV5-6; j_gene: TRBJ2-5; CDR3nt: TGTGCCAGCAGCTTGCCAGGGTACCAAGAGACCCAGTACTTC; CDR3aa: CASSLPGYQETQYF
d_gene: TRBD1; abundance: NA; v_gene: TRBV11-2; j_gene: TRBJ2-2; CDR3nt: TGTGCCAGCCGCTGGACAGGGCGGACCGGGGAGCTGTTTTTT; CDR3aa: CASRWTGRTGELFF
d_gene: TRBD1; abundance: many; v_gene: TRBV5-1; j_gene: TRBJ2-5; CDR3nt: TGCGCCAGCCAGGGGGAATTGGGGGAGACCCAGTACTTC; CDR3aa: CASQGELGETQYF
d_gene: TRBD1; abundance: NA; v_gene: TRBV20-1; j_gene: TRBJ1-1; CDR3nt: TGCAGTGCTAGGCGAAGGACAGGGACCATGAACACTGAAGCTTTCTTT; CDR3aa: CSARRRTGTMNTEAFF
d_gene: TRBD1; abundance: few; v_gene: TRBV6-2/TRBV6-3; j_gene: TRBJ2-6; CDR3nt: TGTGCCAGCATCCCCGGGACAGGAGTCTCTGGGGCCAACGTCCTGACTTTC; CDR3aa: CASIPGTGVSGANVLTF
d_gene: NA; abundance: NA; v_gene: TRBV21-1; j_gene: TRBJ2-6; CDR3nt: TGTGCCAGCACCCTGACAGGGCCTGTATCTGGGGCCAACGTCCTGACTTTC; CDR3aa: CASTLTGPVSGANVLTF
d_gene: NA; abundance: many; v_gene: TRBV12-3/TRBV12-4; j_gene: TRBJ2-7; CDR3nt: TGTGCCAGCAGCTCGCTCTTCGAAGGGGGGCAGTACTTC; CDR3aa: CASSSLFEGGQYF
d_gene: NA; abundance: NA; v_gene: TRBV20-1; j_gene: TRBJ2-3; CDR3nt: TGCAGGGGCACACCGGGATTTAGCACAGATACGCAGTATTTT; CDR3aa: CRGTPGFSTDTQYF
d_gene: NA; abundance: NA; v_gene: TRBV5-1; j_gene: TRBJ2-3; CDR3nt: TGCGCCAGCAGCTTGGGGGCCTCAGATACGCAGTATTTT; CDR3aa: CASSLGASDTQYF
d_gene: NA; abundance: NA; v_gene: TRBV7-9; j_gene: TRBJ1-1; CDR3nt: TGTGCCAGCAGCTTCCTAGTAGAGCGAGCTTTCTTT; CDR3aa: CASSFLVERAFF
d_gene: NA; abundance: few; v_gene: TRBV30; j_gene: TRBJ1-1; CDR3nt: TGTGCCTGGAGCCAGGGATGGAACACTGAAGCTTTCTTT; CDR3aa: CAWSQGWNTEAFF
d_gene: TRBD1; abundance: many; v_gene: TRBV4-3; j_gene: TRBJ2-7; CDR3nt: TGCGCCAGCAGCCAAGAAGGGGGCGAGCTGTACTTC; CDR3aa: CASSQEGGELYF
d_gene: NA; abundance: many; v_gene: TRBV14; j_gene: TRBJ1-1; CDR3nt: TGTGCCAGCAGCCGGACTCAGAACACTGAAGCTTTCTTT; CDR3aa: CASSRTQNTEAFF
d_gene: TRBD2; abundance: few; v_gene: TRBV12-3/TRBV12-4; j_gene: TRBJ2-1; CDR3nt: TGTGCCAGCAGTTTAGGCGGGGGGGCCACGAATGAGCAGTTCTTC; CDR3aa: CASSLGGGATNEQFF
d_gene: NA; abundance: many; v_gene: TRBV19; j_gene: TRBJ2-1; CDR3nt: TGTGCCAGTACCGAGGGGGTGTGGGAGTACAATGAGCAGTTCTTC; CDR3aa: CASTEGVWEYNEQFF
d_gene: NA; abundance: NA; v_gene: TRBV11-1; j_gene: TRBJ2-4; CDR3nt: TGTGCCAGCAGCTTTAGCGCGGGACCCGGAGCCAAAAACATTCAGTACTTC; CDR3aa: CASSFSAGPGAKNIQYF
d_gene: NA; abundance: NA; v_gene: TRBV29-1; j_gene: TRBJ2-5; CDR3nt: TGCAGCGTTGAAGATCCTGCGGGGACCCAGTACTTC; CDR3aa: CSVEDPAGTQYF
d_gene: NA; abundance: NA; v_gene: TRBV6-2/TRBV6-3; j_gene: TRBJ2-7; CDR3nt: TGTGCCAGCAGCGAATCAGGCCCCTACGAGCAGTACTTC; CDR3aa: CASSESGPYEQYF
d_gene: NA; abundance: NA; v_gene: TRBV2; j_gene: TRBJ2-6; CDR3nt: TGTGCCAGCAGTATGACAGGATTCATATCTGGGGCCAACGTCCTGACTTTC; CDR3aa: CASSMTGFISGANVLTF